This is a list of T cell receptor beta chains from one sample in a study of T cell repertoires in cytomegalovirus infection. Their antigen targets remain unknown. TCRdb reprocessed the reads with MiXCR, giving one entry per CDR3 protein. The sample contains hundreds of thousands of distinct CDR3 sequences, around a third of which appear only once. The sequenced sample was cultured PBMCs, obtained from culture after CMV antigen stimulation. The origin of the receptors is a human donor in good health (CMV status not recorded). Some clones in this sample may be carry-over from other donors' samples. Both conserved end residues are part of each CDR3. D genes are given only for firm matches. Clone sizes are given selectively: once, few, many, or a class where the clone is expanded.

TRBJ2-7,TRBD2,many,TRBV7-2,TGTGCCAGCAGCCCGGGACTAGCGTTATACGAGCAGTACTTC,CASSPGLALYEQYF
TRBJ2-1,NA,NA,TRBV20-1,TGCAGTGCTAGAGACCTGGGGAGCGGTAGCTCCTACAATGAGCAGTTCTTC,CSARDLGSGSSYNEQFF
TRBJ2-1,TRBD2,few,TRBV7-8,TGTGCCAGCAGCTCCCGGGGACTAGCGGGGGTATACAATGAGCAGTTCTTC,CASSSRGLAGVYNEQFF
TRBJ1-5,NA,NA,TRBV11-2,TGTGCCAGCAGCCAGAACTTTGGGGGGCAGCCCCAGCATTTT,CASSQNFGGQPQHF
TRBJ1-2,NA,NA,TRBV28,TGTGCCAGCAGTGGGGTCCCCGGGGTATCCGGCTACACCTTC,CASSGVPGVSGYTF
TRBJ2-1,NA,NA,TRBV7-2,TGTGCCAGCAGCCCACGGTGGACCACAAACAATGAGCAGTTCTTC,CASSPRWTTNNEQFF
TRBJ1-1,TRBD1,few,TRBV28,TGTGCCAGTCAAGGCCTCTCGGGGACAGTCCGGATCGAAGCTTTCTTT,CASQGLSGTVRIEAFF
TRBJ2-1,NA,NA,TRBV5-4,TGTGCCAGCAGCTGGAAAAACGGACCAGAGAGGAAGTTCTTC,CASSWKNGPERKFF
TRBJ1-2,TRBD1,NA,TRBV19,TGTGCCAGTAGTATCCTGGGACAGGGGAATGGCTACACCTTC,CASSILGQGNGYTF
TRBJ1-2,NA,NA,TRBV19,TGTGCCAGTACCCCGGTCGGAAGCGGACAATATGGCTACACCTTC,CASTPVGSGQYGYTF
TRBJ2-3,NA,few,TRBV5-5,TGTGCCAGCAGCTATAACACAGGGCTCACAGATACGCAGTATTTT,CASSYNTGLTDTQYF
TRBJ1-6,NA,NA,TRBV27,TGTGCCAGCACTAGAGGCTACTTCGGCTATAATTCACCCCTCCACTTT,CASTRGYFGYNSPLHF
TRBJ2-1,NA,NA,TRBV6-1,TGTGCCAGCAGTGAAGGGGGATTGGCCGTTGAGTGGCAGTTCTTC,CASSEGGLAVEWQFF
TRBJ2-7,NA,few,TRBV27,TGTGCCAGCAGTATGAGACCGCCCTACGAGCAGTACTTC,CASSMRPPYEQYF
TRBJ1-2,NA,few,TRBV6-6,TGTGCCAGCAGTTACTCTTATAGAGAGGAGTATGGCTACACCTTC,CASSYSYREEYGYTF
TRBJ2-1,NA,NA,TRBV7-2,TGTGCCAGCAGCTCCCTCCGAAGCCGCGAGGAGCAGTTCTTC,CASSSLRSREEQFF
TRBJ2-1,TRBD1,NA,TRBV28,TGTGCCAGCAGTTCTCCGGGACAGGGCGGCAATGAGCAGTTCTTC,CASSSPGQGGNEQFF